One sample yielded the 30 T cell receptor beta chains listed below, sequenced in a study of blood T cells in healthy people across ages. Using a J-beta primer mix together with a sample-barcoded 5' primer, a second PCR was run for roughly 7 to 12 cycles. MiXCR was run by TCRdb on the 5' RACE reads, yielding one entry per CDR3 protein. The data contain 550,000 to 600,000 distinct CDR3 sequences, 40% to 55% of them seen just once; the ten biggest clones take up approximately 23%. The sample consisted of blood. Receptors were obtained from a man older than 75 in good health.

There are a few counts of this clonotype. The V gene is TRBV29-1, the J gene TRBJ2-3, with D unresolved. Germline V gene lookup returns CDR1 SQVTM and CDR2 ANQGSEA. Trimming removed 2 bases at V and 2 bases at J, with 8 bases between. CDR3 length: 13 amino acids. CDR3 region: CSVESTLTDTQYF. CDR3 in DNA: TGCAGCGTTGAAAGTACTCTCACAGATACGCAGTATTTT.

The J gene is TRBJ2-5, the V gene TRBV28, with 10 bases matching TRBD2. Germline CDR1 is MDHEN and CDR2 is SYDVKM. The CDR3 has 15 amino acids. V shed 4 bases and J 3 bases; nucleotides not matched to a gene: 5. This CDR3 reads CASSSAGGQKETQYF. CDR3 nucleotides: TGTGCCAGCAGTTCAGCGGGAGGGCAGAAAGAGACCCAGTACTTC.

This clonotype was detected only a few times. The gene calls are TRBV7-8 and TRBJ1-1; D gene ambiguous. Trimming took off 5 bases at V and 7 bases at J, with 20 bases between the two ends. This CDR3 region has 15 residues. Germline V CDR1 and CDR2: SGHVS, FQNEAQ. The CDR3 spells CASSRFSERVSEAFF. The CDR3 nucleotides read TGTGCCAGCAGCAGATTTTCGGAGAGAGTTAGTGAAGCTTTCTTT.

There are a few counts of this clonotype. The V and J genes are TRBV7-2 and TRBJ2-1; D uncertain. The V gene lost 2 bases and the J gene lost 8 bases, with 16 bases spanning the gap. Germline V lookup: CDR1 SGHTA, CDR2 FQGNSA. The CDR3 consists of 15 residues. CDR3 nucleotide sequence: TGTGCCAGCAGCTTAATGGGCAGCCTCCGGGATGAGCAGTTCTTC. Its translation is CASSLMGSLRDEQFF.

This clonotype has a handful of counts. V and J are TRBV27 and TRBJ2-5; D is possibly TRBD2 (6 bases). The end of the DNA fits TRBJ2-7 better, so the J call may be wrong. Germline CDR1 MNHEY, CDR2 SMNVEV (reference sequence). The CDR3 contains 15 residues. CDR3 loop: CASSLRVGGSYEQYF. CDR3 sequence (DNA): TGTGCCAGCAGTTTACGAGTAGGAGGGTCGTACGAGCAGTACTTC.

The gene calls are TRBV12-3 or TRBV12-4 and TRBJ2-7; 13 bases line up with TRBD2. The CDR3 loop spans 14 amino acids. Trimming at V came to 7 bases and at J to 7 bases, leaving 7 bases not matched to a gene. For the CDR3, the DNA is TGTGCCAGCACCCCGGGACTAGCGGGGACAGAGCAGTACTTC. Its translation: CASTPGLAGTEQYF.

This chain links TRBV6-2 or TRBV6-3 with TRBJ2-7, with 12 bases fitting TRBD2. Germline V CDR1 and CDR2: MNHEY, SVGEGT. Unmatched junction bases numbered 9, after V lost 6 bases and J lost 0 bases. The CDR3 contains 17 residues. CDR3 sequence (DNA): TGTGCCAGCAGAGGACTAGCGGGGACCGCTAGCTCCTACGAGCAGTACTTC. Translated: CASRGLAGTASSYEQYF.

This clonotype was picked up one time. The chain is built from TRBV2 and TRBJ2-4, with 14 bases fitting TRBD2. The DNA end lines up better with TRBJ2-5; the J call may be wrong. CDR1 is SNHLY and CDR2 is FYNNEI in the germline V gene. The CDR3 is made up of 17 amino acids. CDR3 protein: CASRLGLAGGLSGTQYF. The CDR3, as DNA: TGTGCCAGCAGACTCGGACTAGCGGGAGGTCTTTCGGGGACCCAGTACTTC.

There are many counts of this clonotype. The CDR3 spells CASSSALYNEQFF. Written as DNA, the CDR3 is TGTGCCAGCAGCTCGGCCTTGTACAATGAGCAGTTCTTC. The genes are TRBV7-9 and TRBJ2-1; D ambiguous. V lost 4 bases and J lost 4, with 8 bases in between. CDR1 and CDR2 from the germline V gene are SEHNR and FQNEAQ (reference sequence). CDR3 size: 13 residues.

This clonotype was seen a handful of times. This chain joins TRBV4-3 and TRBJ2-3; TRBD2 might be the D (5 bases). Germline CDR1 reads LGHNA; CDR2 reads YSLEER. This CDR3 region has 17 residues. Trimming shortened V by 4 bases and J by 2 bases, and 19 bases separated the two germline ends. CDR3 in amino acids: CASSRNHLSVHTDTQYF. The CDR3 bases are TGCGCCAGCAGCCGGAACCACCTTAGCGTACACACAGATACGCAGTATTTT.

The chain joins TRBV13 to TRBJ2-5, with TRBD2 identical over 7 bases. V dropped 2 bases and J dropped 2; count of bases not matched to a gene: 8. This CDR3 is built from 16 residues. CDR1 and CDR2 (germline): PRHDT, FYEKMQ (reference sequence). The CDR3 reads CASSLLGLAAQETQYF. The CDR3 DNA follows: TGTGCCAGCAGCTTATTAGGTCTAGCGGCTCAAGAGACCCAGTACTTC.

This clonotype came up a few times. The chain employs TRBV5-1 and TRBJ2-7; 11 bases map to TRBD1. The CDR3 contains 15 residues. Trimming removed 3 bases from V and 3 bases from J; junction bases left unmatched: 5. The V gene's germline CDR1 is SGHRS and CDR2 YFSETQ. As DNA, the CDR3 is TGCGCCAGCAGCTCAGGACAGGGGGCCATCTACGAGCAGTACTTC. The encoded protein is CASSSGQGAIYEQYF.

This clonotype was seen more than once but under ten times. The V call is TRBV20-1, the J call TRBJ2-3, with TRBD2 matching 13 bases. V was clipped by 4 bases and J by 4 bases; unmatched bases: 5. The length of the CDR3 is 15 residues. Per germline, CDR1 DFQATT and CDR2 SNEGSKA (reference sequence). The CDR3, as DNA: TGCAGTGCTAAAGTCGGACTAGCGGGAGCAGATACGCAGTATTTT. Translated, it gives CSAKVGLAGADTQYF.

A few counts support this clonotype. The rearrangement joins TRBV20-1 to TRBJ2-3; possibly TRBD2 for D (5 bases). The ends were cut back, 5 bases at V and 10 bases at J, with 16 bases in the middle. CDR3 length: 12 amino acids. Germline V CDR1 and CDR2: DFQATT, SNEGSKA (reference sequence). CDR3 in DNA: TGCAGTGCTCACATTCGGATCGGGGCGCAGTATTTT. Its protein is CSAHIRIGAQYF.

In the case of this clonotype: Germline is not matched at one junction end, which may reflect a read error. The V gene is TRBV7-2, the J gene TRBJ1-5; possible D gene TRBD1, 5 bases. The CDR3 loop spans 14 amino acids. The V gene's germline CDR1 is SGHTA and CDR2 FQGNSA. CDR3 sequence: CPSSIDRGNQPQHF. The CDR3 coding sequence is TGTCCCAGCAGCATCGACAGAGGGAATCAGCCCCAGCATTTT.

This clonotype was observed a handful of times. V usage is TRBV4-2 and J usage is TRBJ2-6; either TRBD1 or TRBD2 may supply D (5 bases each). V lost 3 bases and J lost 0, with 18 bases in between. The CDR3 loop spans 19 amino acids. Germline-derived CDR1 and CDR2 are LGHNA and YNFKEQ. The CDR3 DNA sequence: TGTGCCAGCAGCCACGGTTCCGGGACCGTCGACTCTGGGGCCAACGTCCTGACTTTC. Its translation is CASSHGSGTVDSGANVLTF.

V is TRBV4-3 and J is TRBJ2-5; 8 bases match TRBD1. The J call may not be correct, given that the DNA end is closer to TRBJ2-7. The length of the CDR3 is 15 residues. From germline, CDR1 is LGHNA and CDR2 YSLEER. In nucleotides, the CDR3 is TGCGCCAGCAGCCAACTACCGGGACAGGAATACGAGCAGTACTTC. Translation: CASSQLPGQEYEQYF.

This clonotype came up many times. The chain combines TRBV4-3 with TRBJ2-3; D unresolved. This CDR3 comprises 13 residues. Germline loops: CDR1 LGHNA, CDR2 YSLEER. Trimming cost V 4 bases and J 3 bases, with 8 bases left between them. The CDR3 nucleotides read TGCGCCAGCAGCCTCGGAGTAACAGATACGCAGTATTTT. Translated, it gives CASSLGVTDTQYF.

CDR3 protein: CARLKRTNTGELFF. Here the CDR3 DNA reads TGTGCCAGGCTCAAGAGGACAAACACCGGGGAGCTGTTTTTT. The chain combines TRBV7-9 with TRBJ2-2; TRBD1 might be the D (5 bases). The CDR3 runs to 14 residues. CDR1 is SEHNR and CDR2 is FQNEAQ in the germline V gene (reference sequence). V lost 9 bases to trimming and J lost 2 bases, with 13 bases between them.

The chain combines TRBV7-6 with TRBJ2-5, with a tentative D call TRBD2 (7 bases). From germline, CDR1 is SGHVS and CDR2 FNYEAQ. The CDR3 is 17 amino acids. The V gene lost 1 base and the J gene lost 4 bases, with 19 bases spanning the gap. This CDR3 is CASSLGGGQGWRETQYF. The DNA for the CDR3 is TGTGCCAGCAGCTTAGGGGGGGGTCAGGGGTGGCGAGAGACCCAGTACTTC.

The CDR3 loop is CASSARTRTHEQYF. For the CDR3, the DNA is TGTGCCAGCAGCGCCCGTACGAGGACCCACGAGCAGTACTTC. The chain couples TRBV28 to TRBJ2-7; D gene ambiguous. In germline, CDR1 is MDHEN, CDR2 SYDVKM. The V end lost 6 bases, the J end lost 5 bases, and 17 bases lay between the germline ends. This CDR3 contains 14 residues.

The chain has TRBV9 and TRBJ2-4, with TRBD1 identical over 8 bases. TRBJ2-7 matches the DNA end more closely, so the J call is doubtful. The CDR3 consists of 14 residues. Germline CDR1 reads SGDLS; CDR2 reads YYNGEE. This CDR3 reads CASSKGQVQGEQYF. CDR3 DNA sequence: TGTGCCAGCAGCAAGGGACAGGTCCAGGGCGAGCAGTACTTC.

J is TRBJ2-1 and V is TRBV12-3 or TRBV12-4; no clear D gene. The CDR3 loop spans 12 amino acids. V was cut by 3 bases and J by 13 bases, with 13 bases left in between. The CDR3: CASSLFLETQFF. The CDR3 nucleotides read TGTGCCAGCAGTTTGTTCCTGGAGACCCAGTTCTTC.

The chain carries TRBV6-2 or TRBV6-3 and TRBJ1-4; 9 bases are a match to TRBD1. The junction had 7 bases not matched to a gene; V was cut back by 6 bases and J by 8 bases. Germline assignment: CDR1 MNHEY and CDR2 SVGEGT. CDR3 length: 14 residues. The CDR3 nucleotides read TGTGCCAGCAGAAAGGACAGGGGTCGCGAAAAACTGTTTTTT. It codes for CASRKDRGREKLFF.

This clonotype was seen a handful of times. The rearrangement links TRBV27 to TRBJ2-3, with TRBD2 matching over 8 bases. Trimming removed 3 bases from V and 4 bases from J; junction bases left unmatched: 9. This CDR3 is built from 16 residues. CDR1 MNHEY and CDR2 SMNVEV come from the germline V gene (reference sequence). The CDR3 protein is CASSFIRTSSADTQYF. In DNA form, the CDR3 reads TGTGCCAGCAGTTTTATCAGGACTAGCTCGGCAGATACGCAGTATTTT.

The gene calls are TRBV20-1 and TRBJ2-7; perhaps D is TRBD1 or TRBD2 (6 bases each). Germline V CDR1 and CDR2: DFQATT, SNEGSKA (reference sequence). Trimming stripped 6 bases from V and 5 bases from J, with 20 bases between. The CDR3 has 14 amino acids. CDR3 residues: CSALPTGTRHEQYF. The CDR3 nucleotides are TGCAGTGCACTACCTACAGGGACTCGCCACGAGCAGTACTTC.

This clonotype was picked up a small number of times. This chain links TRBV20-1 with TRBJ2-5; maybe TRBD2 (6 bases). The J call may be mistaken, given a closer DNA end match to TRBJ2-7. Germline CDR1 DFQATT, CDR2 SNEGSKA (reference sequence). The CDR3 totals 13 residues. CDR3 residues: CSASPGGTYEQYF. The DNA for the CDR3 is TGCAGTGCTAGCCCCGGGGGAACGTACGAGCAGTACTTC.

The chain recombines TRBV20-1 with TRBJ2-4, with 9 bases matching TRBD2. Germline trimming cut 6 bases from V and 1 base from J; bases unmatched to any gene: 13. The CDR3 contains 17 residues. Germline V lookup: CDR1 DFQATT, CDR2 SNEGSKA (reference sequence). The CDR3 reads CSAKVAGEGMAKNIQYF. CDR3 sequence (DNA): TGCAGTGCCAAAGTAGCGGGGGAAGGGATGGCCAAAAACATTCAGTACTTC.

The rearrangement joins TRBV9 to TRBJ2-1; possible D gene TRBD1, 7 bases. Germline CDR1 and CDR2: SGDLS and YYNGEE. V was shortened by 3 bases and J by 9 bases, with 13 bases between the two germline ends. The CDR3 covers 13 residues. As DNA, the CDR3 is TGTGCCAGCAGCGCACGGCAGGGGGGTGAGCAGTTCTTC. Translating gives CASSARQGGEQFF.

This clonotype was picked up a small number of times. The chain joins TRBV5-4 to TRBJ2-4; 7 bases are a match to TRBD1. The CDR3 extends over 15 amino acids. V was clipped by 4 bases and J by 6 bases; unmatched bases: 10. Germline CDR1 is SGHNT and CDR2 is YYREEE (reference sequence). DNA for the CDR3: TGTGCCAGCAGCAAAGGGACAGACAGAGGAAACATTCAGTACTTC. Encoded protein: CASSKGTDRGNIQYF.